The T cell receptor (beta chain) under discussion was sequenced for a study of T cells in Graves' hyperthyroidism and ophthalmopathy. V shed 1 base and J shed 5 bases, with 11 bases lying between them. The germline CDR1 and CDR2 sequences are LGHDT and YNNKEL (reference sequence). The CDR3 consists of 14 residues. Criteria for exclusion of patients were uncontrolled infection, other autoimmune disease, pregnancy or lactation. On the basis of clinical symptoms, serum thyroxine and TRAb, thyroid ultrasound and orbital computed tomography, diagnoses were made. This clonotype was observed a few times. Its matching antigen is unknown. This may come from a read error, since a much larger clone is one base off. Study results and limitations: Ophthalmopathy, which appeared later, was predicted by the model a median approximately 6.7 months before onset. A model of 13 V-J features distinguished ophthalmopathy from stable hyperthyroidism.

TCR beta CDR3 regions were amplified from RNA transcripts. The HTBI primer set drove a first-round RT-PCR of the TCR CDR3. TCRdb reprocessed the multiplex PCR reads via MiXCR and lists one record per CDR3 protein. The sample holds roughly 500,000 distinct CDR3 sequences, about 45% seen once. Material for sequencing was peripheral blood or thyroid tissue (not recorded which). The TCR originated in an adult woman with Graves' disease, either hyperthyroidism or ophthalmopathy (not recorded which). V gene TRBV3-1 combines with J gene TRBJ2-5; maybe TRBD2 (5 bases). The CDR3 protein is CASSQVLGDETQYF. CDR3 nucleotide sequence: TGTGCCAGCAGCCAAGTGCTGGGAGACGAGACCCAGTACTTC.